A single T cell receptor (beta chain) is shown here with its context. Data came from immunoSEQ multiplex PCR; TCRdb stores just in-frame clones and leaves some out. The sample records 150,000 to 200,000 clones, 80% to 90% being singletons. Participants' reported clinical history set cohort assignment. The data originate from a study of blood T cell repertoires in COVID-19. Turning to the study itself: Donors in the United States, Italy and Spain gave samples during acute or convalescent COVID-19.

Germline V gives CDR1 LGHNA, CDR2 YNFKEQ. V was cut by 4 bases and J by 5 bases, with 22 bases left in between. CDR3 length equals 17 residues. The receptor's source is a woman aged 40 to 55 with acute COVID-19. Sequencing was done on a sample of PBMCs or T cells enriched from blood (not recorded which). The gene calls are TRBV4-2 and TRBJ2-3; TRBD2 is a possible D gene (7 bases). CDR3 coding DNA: TGTGCCAGCAGCCCCCGGCTGGGGGGGGGCGGAATAGATACGCAGTATTTT. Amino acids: CASSPRLGGGGIDTQYF.